This T cell receptor (beta chain) was found in a study of T cell repertoires in cytomegalovirus infection. Overall study context: Well-studied HLA-B-restricted CMV epitopes were used in the study alongside recently identified HLA-C-restricted ones. Indicated by public TCR beta signatures were CMV infection and matching HLA type.

Points from the study as a whole: Carriers of CMV and the relevant HLA type were discriminated by public TCR beta frequency. CMV-specific TCR beta clonotypes restricted by HLA-C were the ones dominating the ex vivo response.

Via MiXCR, TCRdb re-called the reads, giving one row per CDR3 protein. This sample has about half a million distinct CDR3 sequences, with under 55% found just once. A word on this clonotype: Antigen: not known.

The sequences come from cultured PBMCs, collected from culture after CMV antigen stimulation. This clonotype was sampled from a human donor in good health (CMV status not recorded). Some clones in this sample may be carry-over from other donors' samples.

This CDR3 is CSFRQNNQPQHF. In DNA form, the CDR3 reads TGCAGTTTTCGACAGAACAATCAGCCCCAGCATTTT. The chain couples TRBV20-1 to TRBJ1-5, with D perhaps TRBD1 (5 bases). Germline CDR1 and CDR2: DFQATT and SNEGSKA (reference sequence). V was pared by 8 bases and J by 3 bases, with 11 bases between. The CDR3 loop spans 12 amino acids.